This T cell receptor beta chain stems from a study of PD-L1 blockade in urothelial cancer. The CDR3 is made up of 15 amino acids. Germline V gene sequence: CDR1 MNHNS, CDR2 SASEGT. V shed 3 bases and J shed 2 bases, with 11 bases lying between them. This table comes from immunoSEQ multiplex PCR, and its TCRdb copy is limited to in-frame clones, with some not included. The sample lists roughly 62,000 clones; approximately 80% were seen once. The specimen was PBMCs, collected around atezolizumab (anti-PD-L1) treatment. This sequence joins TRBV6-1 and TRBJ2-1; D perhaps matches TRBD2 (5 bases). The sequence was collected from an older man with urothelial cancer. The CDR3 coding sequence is TGTGCCAGCAGTGAGGTCCGGGAAGCCTACAATGAGCAGTTCTTC. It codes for CASSEVREAYNEQFF.